The 20 T cell receptor beta chains below come from one sample, sequenced in a study of blood T cell repertoires in COVID-19. Generated by immunoSEQ multiplex PCR, the TCRdb table keeps only in-frame clones and is missing some. The sample carries 45,000 to 50,000 clones, about three quarters recorded once. The material sequenced was peripheral blood. The receptor set was obtained from a human donor with active or convalescent COVID-19. The donor label of this sample is uncertain.

This chain uses TRBV28 with TRBJ2-5; TRBD1 aligns across 7 bases. J gave up 2 bases and V 5 bases, and 11 bases lay outside the gene matches. Germline V lookup: CDR1 MDHEN, CDR2 SYDVKM. This CDR3 spans 16 amino acids. In nucleotides, the CDR3 is TGTGCCAGCAGTCTGGGGACAGCAAAGGGGCAAGAGACCCAGTACTTC. As protein: CASSLGTAKGQETQYF.

This clone was recorded once. The J gene is TRBJ2-6, the V gene TRBV21-1; whether TRBD1, the table's D call, matches the DNA was not checked. TRBV21-1 is listed as a pseudogene. The CDR3 spans 18 residues. The CDR3 DNA reads as TGTGCCAGCAGCAAAAGGAACGGAAACAGGGTTGGGGCCAACGTCCTGACTTTC. Amino acids: CASSKRNGNRVGANVLTF.

This chain links TRBV28 with TRBJ2-7; 7 positions match TRBD1. CDR3 size: 14 residues. After removal of 2 bases from V and 7 bases from J, the junction contained 8 bases not matched to a gene. The V gene's germline CDR1 is MDHEN and CDR2 SYDVKM. This CDR3 reads CASSLGQVVEEQYF. The DNA of the CDR3 is TGTGCCAGCAGTTTAGGACAGGTTGTTGAGGAGCAGTACTTC.

This clone is medium-sized (0.01 to 0.1%) in the sample. The chain couples TRBV3-1 (or the pseudogene TRBV3-2) to TRBJ2-7; D remains unclear. V dropped 6 bases and J dropped 5 bases, with 11 bases sitting between them. This CDR3 has 12 amino acids. CDR1 is LGHDT and CDR2 is YNNKEL in the germline V gene (reference sequence). CDR3 nucleotide sequence: TGTGCCAGCAGGCACGGTTTGGACGAGCAGTACTTC. Its protein is CASRHGLDEQYF.

This clone was seen a handful of times. The chain is built from TRBV6-6 and TRBJ2-3; TRBD1 matches at 9 bases. The CDR3 consists of 14 residues. After removal of 6 bases from V and 1 base from J, the junction contained 2 bases not matched to a gene. Germline assignment: CDR1 MNHNY and CDR2 SVGAGI (reference sequence). The CDR3 DNA reads as TGTGCCAGCAGCCGGGACAGGGGCACAGATACGCAGTATTTT. This gives the protein CASSRDRGTDTQYF.

The chain uses TRBV6-5 and TRBJ1-6, with a possible D match to TRBD1 (6 bases). The ends were cut back, 5 bases at V and 7 bases at J, with 15 bases in the middle. CDR1 and CDR2 from the germline V gene are MNHEY and SVGAGI. The length of the CDR3 is 15 residues. This CDR3 is CASSMSGVKNSPLHF. CDR3 sequence (DNA): TGTGCCAGCAGTATGTCAGGGGTTAAAAATTCACCCCTCCACTTT.

V usage is TRBV4-2 and J usage is TRBJ1-2; D may be TRBD1 (5 bases). The V end was cut by 0 bases, the J end by 0 bases, with 11 bases between. Germline V gene data show CDR1 as LGHNA and CDR2 as YNFKEQ. The CDR3 covers 16 residues. The CDR3 sequence: CASSQDLGRANYGYTF. CDR3 bases: TGTGCCAGCAGCCAAGATCTGGGCAGGGCTAACTATGGCTACACCTTC.

This chain connects TRBV2 to TRBJ1-5, with 11 bases lining up with TRBD1. The CDR3 runs to 15 residues. V was clipped by 6 bases and J by 1 base; unmatched bases: 2. Germline CDR1 reads SNHLY; CDR2 reads FYNNEI. The CDR3 region is CASRGDRGSNQPQHF. The CDR3 DNA reads TGTGCCAGCAGAGGGGACAGGGGGAGCAATCAGCCCCAGCATTTT.

The chain carries TRBV5-4 and TRBJ1-2; no clear D gene. The CDR3 consists of 15 residues. Deletions cut 0 bases from V and 0 bases from J, with 9 bases between. Germline values: CDR1 SGHNT, CDR2 YYREEE (reference sequence). The CDR3 protein is CASSLDGRANYGYTF. CDR3 DNA sequence: TGTGCCAGCAGCTTGGACGGTCGAGCTAACTATGGCTACACCTTC. The complete variable domain, with remaining parts taken from reference TRBV5-4 and TRBJ1-2, reads ETGVTQSPTHLIKTRGQQVTLRCSSQSGHNTVSWYQQALGQGPQFIFQYYREEENGRGNFPPRFSGLQFPNYSSELNVNALELDDSALYLCASSLDGRANYGYTFGSGTRLTVV.

The chain couples TRBV11-3 to TRBJ2-1, with D perhaps matching TRBD2 (6 bases). The length of the CDR3 is 15 residues. V was shortened by 5 bases and J by 2 bases, with 13 bases between the two germline ends. In germline, CDR1 is SGHNT, CDR2 YENEEA. The CDR3 region has the DNA TGTGCCAGCAGCGAGGGAGGAGTAACCTACAATGAGCAGTTCTTC. Its protein product is CASSEGGVTYNEQFF.

The chain carries TRBV27 and TRBJ1-2; D is possibly TRBD1 (6 bases). CDR1 is MNHEY, CDR2 SMNVEV, per germline (reference sequence). V was cut by 4 bases and J by 4 bases, with 7 bases left in between. The CDR3 covers 12 residues. CDR3 coding DNA: TGTGCCAGCAGTTCGACAGGCTATGGCTACACCTTC. Protein product: CASSSTGYGYTF.

This chain links TRBV24-1 with TRBJ2-1; 13 bases fit TRBD2. Germline V gene sequence: CDR1 KGHDR, CDR2 SFDVKD. Losses at the gene ends were 0 bases for V and 0 bases for J; bases not matched to a gene: 13. The CDR3 runs to 22 residues. CDR3 DNA sequence: TGTGCCACCAGTGATTTGCAATCCACTAGCGGGAGGGCCCGAAGCTCCTACAATGAGCAGTTCTTC. Its translation is CATSDLQSTSGRARSSYNEQFF.

With regard to this clone: Other DNA sequences of this sample code for an identical CDR3. The V gene is TRBV5-1, the J gene TRBJ2-5; D is ambiguous. In germline, CDR1 is SGHRS, CDR2 YFSETQ. V lost 1 base to trimming and J lost 5 bases, with 6 bases between them. The CDR3 extends over 12 amino acids. The CDR3 coding sequence is TGCGCCAGCAGCTTGTCCCGTGAGACCCAGTACTTC. Amino acid sequence: CASSLSRETQYF.

The chain couples TRBV29-1 to TRBJ1-1, with a weak D call TRBD1 (6 bases). The CDR3 has 13 amino acids. The germline V gene encodes CDR1 SQVTM and CDR2 ANQGSEA. V was clipped by 6 bases and J by 4 bases, with 15 bases between them. CDR3 amino acids: CSVLGALGTEAFF. CDR3 nucleotide sequence: TGCAGCGTGCTGGGGGCGCTGGGCACTGAAGCTTTCTTT. Supplemented by reference TRBV29-1 and TRBJ1-1, the full variable domain reads SAVISQKPSRDICQRGTSLTIQCQVDSQVTMMFWYRQQPGQSLTLIATANQGSEATYESGFVIDKFPISRPNLTFSTLTVSNMSPEDSSIYLCSVLGALGTEAFFGQGTRLTVV.

V is TRBV5-5 and J is TRBJ2-7; perhaps TRBD1 as D (6 bases). V lost 0 bases and J 0 bases, leaving 13 bases between the germline ends. Germline V gene lookup returns CDR1 SGHKS and CDR2 YYEKEE (reference sequence). The CDR3 length is 16 residues. CDR3 amino acids: CASSLGAQGLSYEQYF. The DNA of the CDR3 is TGTGCCAGCAGCTTGGGGGCACAGGGCCTCTCCTACGAGCAGTACTTC.

The chain joins TRBV6-5 to TRBJ1-1; 7 bases line up with TRBD1. Germline V gene data show CDR1 as MNHEY and CDR2 as SVGAGI. CDR3 length: 15 amino acids. Trimming cost V 2 bases and J 0 bases; bases outside gene matches: 3. The CDR3 nucleotides are TGTGCCAGCAGTTACGGGGACAGTATGAACACTGAAGCTTTCTTT. This translates into CASSYGDSMNTEAFF.

The chain has TRBV3-1 (or the pseudogene TRBV3-2) and TRBJ2-5; D gene ambiguous. V was pared by 2 bases and J by 4 bases, with 8 bases between. Germline CDR1 reads LGHDT; CDR2 reads YNNKEL (reference sequence). The CDR3 is made up of 13 amino acids. This chain's CDR3 is CASSQYAGETQYF. For the CDR3, the DNA is TGTGCCAGCAGCCAATACGCAGGAGAGACCCAGTACTTC.

The chain employs TRBV20-1 and TRBJ2-3; weak D call: TRBD2 (6 bases). The CDR3 runs to 11 residues. Germline-derived CDR1 and CDR2 are DFQATT and SNEGSKA (reference sequence). Deletions cut 6 bases from V and 6 bases from J, with 10 bases between. As DNA, the CDR3 is TGCAGTGCCACGGGGAGGGATACGCAGTATTTT. It encodes CSATGRDTQYF.

This clone was observed a few times. The rearrangement links TRBV30 to TRBJ1-2, with a possible D match to TRBD1 (5 bases). There are 12 residues in the CDR3. The V end lost 4 bases, the J end lost 4 bases, and 10 bases lay between the germline ends. Germline CDR1 is GTSNPN and CDR2 is SVGIG (reference sequence). Here the CDR3 DNA reads TGTGCCTGGAAGCAGGGCCCCTATGGCTACACCTTC. As protein: CAWKQGPYGYTF.

V is TRBV6-4 and J is TRBJ1-5, with a possible D match to TRBD1 (6 bases). Trimming removed 3 bases at V and 2 bases at J, with 8 bases between. CDR3 length: 14 residues. CDR1 and CDR2 (germline): MRHNA, SNTAGT. CDR3 sequence: CASSEAGGNQPQHF. The CDR3 region has the DNA TGTGCCAGCAGTGAGGCAGGGGGCAATCAGCCCCAGCATTTT.